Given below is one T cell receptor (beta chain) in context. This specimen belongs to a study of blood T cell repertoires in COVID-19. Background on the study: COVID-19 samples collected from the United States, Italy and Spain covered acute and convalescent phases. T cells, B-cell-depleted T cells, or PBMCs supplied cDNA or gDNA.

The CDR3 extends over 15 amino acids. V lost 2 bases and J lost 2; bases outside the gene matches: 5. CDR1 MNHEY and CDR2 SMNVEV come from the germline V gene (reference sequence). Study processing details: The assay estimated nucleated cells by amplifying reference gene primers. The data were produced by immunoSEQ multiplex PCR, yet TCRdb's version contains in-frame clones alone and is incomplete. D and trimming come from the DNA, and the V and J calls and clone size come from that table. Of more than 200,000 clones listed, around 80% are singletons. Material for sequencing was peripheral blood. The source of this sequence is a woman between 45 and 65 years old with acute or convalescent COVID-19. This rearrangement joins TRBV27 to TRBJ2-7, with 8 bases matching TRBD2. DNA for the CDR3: TGTGCCAGCAGTTTAGAGCTAGCGGGCACCTACGAGCAGTACTTC. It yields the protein CASSLELAGTYEQYF.